This is a list of T cell receptor beta chains from one sample in a study of cytomegalovirus exposure and HLA in healthy donors. Produced via immunoSEQ multiplex PCR; TCRdb's table is partial and in-frame only. The top ten clones hold around 0.88% of a sample with a few hundred thousand clones, nearly 90% of them seen once. The sample comprised PBMCs. Receptors originate from a man younger than 45 in good health and CMV-seronegative. Each CDR3 is given with its conserved first and last residue. Fields, in order: J gene, V gene, CDR3 protein.

>TRBJ2-7|TRBV6-1
CASRFRGNEQYF
>TRBJ1-4|TRBV10-2
CASAALANEKLFF
>TRBJ2-5|TRBV7-6
CASSLVYGYQETQYF
>TRBJ2-1|TRBV18
CASSGRQGGDEQFF
>TRBJ2-7|TRBV5-1
CASSLGPASYEQYF
>TRBJ1-6|TRBV5-4
CASSLERTGINSPLHF
>TRBJ2-5|TRBV4-2
CASSQGEDRVRETQYF
>TRBJ1-6|TRBV7-6
CASSLSGQGNSPLHF
>TRBJ2-5|TRBV5-4
CASSLEGLAGGQETQYF
>TRBJ2-1|TRBV10-2
CAIGRGNEQFF
>TRBJ2-7|TRBV5-5
CASSLQGPSYEQYF
>TRBJ2-7|TRBV19
CASSILQGEAYEQYF
>TRBJ2-7|TRBV6-6
CASSYNPGLWEQYF
>TRBJ1-1|TRBV10-2
CASSYDYTEAFF
>TRBJ2-4|TRBV27
CASSPPTGFYIQYF
>TRBJ1-5|TRBV25-1
CASGTTGADQPQHF
>TRBJ2-5|TRBV5-1
CASSLRQGKETQYF
>TRBJ2-7|TRBV29-1
CSTGGVSGLKQYF
>TRBJ1-2|TRBV10-3
CAISRDRGHGYTF
>TRBJ2-7|TRBV7-2
CASSLAATGGKDEQYF
>TRBJ2-2|TRBV5-6
CASSLESGDWVNTGELFF
>TRBJ2-5|TRBV7-9
CASSFTGGLLEETQYF
>TRBJ1-2|TRBV5-8
CASSWDLAVGYTF
>TRBJ2-6|TRBV29-1
CSVGTGFASGANVLTF
>TRBJ1-2|TRBV30
CAWSDQGSMYGYTF
>TRBJ2-5|TRBV5-4
CASSLASGGAIETQYF
>TRBJ1-2|TRBV5-4
CASSLIGAPVYGYTF